The clone carrying this TCR beta chain appeared many times. Its matching antigen is unknown. This sample was included in a study of blood T cells in healthy people across ages. Study conclusions and caveats: A strong correlation was seen between TCR beta diversity and naive T cell percentage. Estimates drawn from one million T cells were deemed to understate diversity.

It was with a sample-barcoded 5' primer and a J-beta primer mix that a second PCR of about 6 to 12 cycles was run. Each cDNA molecule, via a template-switch adaptor with 12 random nucleotides, was tagged. Using its own MiXCR run on the 5' RACE reads, TCRdb lists one record per CDR3 protein. The sample contains about 1.5 million distinct CDR3 sequences, approximately 40% of which appear only once. Roughly 10 milliliters of peripheral blood were drawn from each donor. Sequencing was performed on blood. The sequence was collected from a woman between 18 and 30 years old in good health.

DNA of the CDR3: TGTGCCACGGGGACGGGGTCCTACGAGCAGTACTTC. It translates to CATGTGSYEQYF. The chain couples TRBV12-3 or TRBV12-4 to TRBJ2-7; the D gene could be TRBD1 or TRBD2 (5 bases each). The CDR3 runs 12 residues. The V gene lost 10 bases and the J gene lost 1 base, with 11 bases spanning the gap.